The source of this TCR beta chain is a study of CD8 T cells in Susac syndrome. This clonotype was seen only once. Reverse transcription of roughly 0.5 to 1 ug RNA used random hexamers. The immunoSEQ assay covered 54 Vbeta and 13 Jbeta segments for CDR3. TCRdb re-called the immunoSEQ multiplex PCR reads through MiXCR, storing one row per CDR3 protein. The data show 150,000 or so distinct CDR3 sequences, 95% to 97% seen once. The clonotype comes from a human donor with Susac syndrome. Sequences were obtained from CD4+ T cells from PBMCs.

DNA of the CDR3: TGTGCCAGCAGCTTAGATGGGCTAGTGACTGGGACCCAGTACTTC. Protein product: CASSLDGLVTGTQYF. The V gene is TRBV7-2, the J gene TRBJ2-5, with D unresolved. Germline CDR1 reads SGHTA; CDR2 reads FQGNSA. The CDR3 runs 15 residues. V was trimmed by 1 base and J by 7 bases, leaving 16 bases between them.